The rows below give T cell receptor beta chains drawn from one sample of a study of vaccination and CD4 T cells after COVID-19. TCRdb re-called the PCR reads through MiXCR, storing one row per CDR3 protein. The sample contains more than 12,000 distinct CDR3 sequences, roughly 71% of which appear only once. Sequencing was performed on CD4+ T cells from blood, taken after SARS-CoV-2 vaccination. Receptors originate from a human donor who had recovered from COVID-19. Both conserved end residues are part of each CDR3. The order of the fields is V gene, CDR3 protein.

>TRBV15
CATSRKTGWNEQFF
>TRBV20-1
CSAPSIHRPEQYF
>TRBV6-1
CASSVGGNEQYF
>TRBV19
CASSIVNTGELFF
>TRBV27
CASSCRPPRGLGDPSNQPQHF
>TRBV7-9
CASSFDDSPLHF
>TRBV20-1
CSARGDKYEQYF
>TRBV2
CASSGQGGAWEQYF
>TRBV15
CATSSDLTLAGEYNEQFF
>TRBV5-1
CASSQGLNYGYTF
>TRBV6-1
CASSPLTNTGELFF
>TRBV20-1
CSAPGTSGKAIGELFF
>TRBV12-3/TRBV12-4
CASSDEGPSGFSYEQYF
>TRBV20-1
CSARDYPSTDFGANF
>TRBV20-1
CSAHGTSGRTAYEQYF
>TRBV6-1
CASSESTDSNQPQHF
>TRBV30
CAWDKRGYNQPQHF
>TRBV4-3
CASSQALAGDTQYF
>TRBV11-2
CASNQGPNYGYTF
>TRBV20-1
CSAGRNTGELFF
>TRBV25-1
CASRDGTSGEETQYF
>TRBV19
CATSTGVGQPQHF
>TRBV20-1
CSASRFGQNYGYTF
>TRBV20-1
CSAIGLDSYEQYF
>TRBV20-1
CSAAQGAQNTEAFF
>TRBV20-1
CSARRGQGTKNIQYF
>TRBV4-2
CASSQGIRTSSYEQYF
>TRBV20-1
CSARGAGGLGQPQHF
>TRBV2
CASGRSVGWETQYF
>TRBV15
CATSRDWSGNPTDTQYF
>TRBV28
CASSLRAGELFF
>TRBV20-1
CSAVSGAGQGLANEQFF
>TRBV6-1
CASSRDSEQYF
>TRBV2
CASSDDYGGYNEQFF
>TRBV20-1
CSAVPGRSTEAFF
>TRBV27
CASSLDGAGETQYF
>TRBV6-2/TRBV6-3
CASSYGSGKFNEQFF
>TRBV5-1
CASSLAVGDTGELFF
>TRBV5-1
CASSLVWEYGGELFF
>TRBV19
CASSNGGVKTQYF
>TRBV20-1
CSATREETYEQYF
>TRBV20-1
CSARDGEGGSNQPQHF
>TRBV6-5
CASSYVSGYGYTF
>TRBV19
CASSIQSRVSGYEQYF
>TRBV6-5
CASSSIHRGQETQYF
>TRBV10-1
CASRRSWRTLCYGYTF
>TRBV5-8
CASSPGPGGAETQYF
>TRBV28
CASSATGLAGALDTQYF
>TRBV20-1
CSARDGTGYGYTF